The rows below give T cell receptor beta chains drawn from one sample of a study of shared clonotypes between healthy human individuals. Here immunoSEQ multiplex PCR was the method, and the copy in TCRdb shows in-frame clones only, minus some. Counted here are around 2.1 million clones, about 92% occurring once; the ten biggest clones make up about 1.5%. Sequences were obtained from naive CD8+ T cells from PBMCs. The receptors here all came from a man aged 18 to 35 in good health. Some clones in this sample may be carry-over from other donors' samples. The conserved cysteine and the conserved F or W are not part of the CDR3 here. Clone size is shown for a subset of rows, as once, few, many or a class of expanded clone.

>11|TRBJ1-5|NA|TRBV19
ASSIGTPGILH
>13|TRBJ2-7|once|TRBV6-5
ASSSRVSSGYEQY
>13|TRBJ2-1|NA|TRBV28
ASSLGISSYNEQF
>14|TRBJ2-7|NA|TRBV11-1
ASSLYPRWTTYEQY
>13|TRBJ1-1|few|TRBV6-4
ASRTGGNMNTEAF
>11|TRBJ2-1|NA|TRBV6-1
ASSRLAYNEQF
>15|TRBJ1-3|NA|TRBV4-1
ASSHPATGESGNTIY
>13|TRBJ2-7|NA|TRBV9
ASSPGTGGLDEQY
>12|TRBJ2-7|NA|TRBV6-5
ASSYSVEIFEQY
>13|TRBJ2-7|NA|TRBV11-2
ASSWDRGYVYEQY
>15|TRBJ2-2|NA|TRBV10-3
AISEFSPGSNTGELF
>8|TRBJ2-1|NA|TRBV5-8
ASSPPEQF